Below are 22 T cell receptor beta chains sequenced from a single sample in a study of beta chain features in type 1 diabetes (dated by TCRdb to the late 2010s). Library prep was done by the immunoSEQ multiplex PCR assay. All of the isolated RNA was reverse transcribed with the High Capacity cDNA Reverse Transcription Kit, so expressed TCRB transcripts were sequenced. What TCRdb holds here is the immuneACCESS table cut down to in-frame rearrangements. Part of the clones is not present; checked against another copy, under half of the missing clones reflect an unresolved V gene, and the others are unexplained. This sample gives fewer than 250,000 clones in total; roughly 13% of them show up just once. Around 0.03% of the sample lies in the top ten. Sample: naive CD4+ T cells from blood. The sample's cell subset or site label, decoded: true naive CD4+ T cells. The receptors come from a woman in her 40s in good health.

The chain has TRBV13 and TRBJ1-2; tentative D call: TRBD1 (6 bases). The CDR3 is 17 amino acids. Germline CDR1 reads PRHDT; CDR2 reads FYEKMQ (reference sequence). The germline V and J ends were trimmed by 0 bases and 0 bases, with 14 bases remaining between them. CDR3 protein: CASSLGRGAGANYGYTF. In DNA form, the CDR3 reads TGTGCCAGCAGCTTAGGGAGGGGCGCAGGGGCTAACTATGGCTACACCTTC. The full variable domain, with the rest looked up from reference TRBV13 and TRBJ1-2, is AAGVIQSPRHLIKEKRETATLKCYPIPRHDTVYWYQQGPGQDPQFLISFYEKMQSDKGSIPDRFSAQQFSDYHSELNMSSLELGDSALYFCASSLGRGAGANYGYTFGSGTRLTVV.

The chain employs TRBV25-1 and TRBJ2-7, with 9 bases matching TRBD1. The length of the CDR3 is 16 residues. Germline V gene lookup returns CDR1 MGHDK and CDR2 SYGVNS. V trimming: 3 bases; J trimming: 5 bases; junction bases outside the gene matches: 11. CDR3 DNA: TGTGCCAGCAGTGAGGCTAGGGGGACAGGGTGGGACGAGCAGTACTTC. This codes for CASSEARGTGWDEQYF.

This clone was observed a handful of times. CDR3 in amino acids: CASSLGGTSYEQYF. DNA of the CDR3: TGTGCCAGCAGTCTAGGTGGGACTAGTTACGAGCAGTACTTC. This chain uses TRBV7-8 with TRBJ2-7; 8 nucleotides agree with TRBD2. Germline CDR1 and CDR2: SGHVS and FQNEAQ. J lost 4 bases, V lost 6 bases, and 8 bases had no gene match. The CDR3 loop spans 14 amino acids.

This clone has more than one count but fewer than ten. CDR3 DNA: TGTGCCAGCAGTGAATTAAAGGGCGGGGGGTACTCCTACGAGCAGTACTTC. This gives the protein CASSELKGGGYSYEQYF. The chain has TRBV25-1 and TRBJ2-7; 8 bases fit TRBD2. V gave up 1 base and J gave up 0 bases; unmatched junction bases: 8. The CDR3 covers 17 residues. Germline CDR1 MGHDK, CDR2 SYGVNS.

Here the CDR3 reads CASSLDRGVKLFF. CDR3 coding DNA: TGTGCCAGCAGCTTAGATCGAGGAGTAAAACTGTTTTTT. The J gene is TRBJ1-4, the V gene TRBV7-6, with D uncertain. This CDR3 region has 13 residues. CDR1 and CDR2 from the germline V gene are SGHVS and FNYEAQ. Trimming took 1 base from V and 10 from J, leaving 10 bases between them.

The chain has TRBV5-6 and TRBJ2-7, with D perhaps matching TRBD1 (6 bases). The ends were cut back, 5 bases at V and 2 bases at J, with 14 bases in the middle. The germline gives CDR1 SGHDT, CDR2 YYEEEE. The CDR3 is 14 amino acids. The CDR3 loop reads CASRRPGETYEQYF. The CDR3 nucleotides read TGTGCCAGCAGGCGGCCAGGGGAGACCTACGAGCAGTACTTC.

The rearrangement joins TRBV5-4 to TRBJ1-6; 8 bases align to TRBD1. This CDR3 is 14 amino acids long. Germline V lookup: CDR1 SGHNT, CDR2 YYREEE (reference sequence). The junction had 5 bases not matched to a gene; V was cut back by 2 bases and J by 10 bases. Here the CDR3 DNA reads TGTGCCAGCAGCTTCTCAGGGGGCGAATCACCCCTCCACTTT. Translated: CASSFSGGESPLHF.

The J gene is TRBJ2-7, the V gene TRBV5-1; 7 nucleotides line up with TRBD1. J was trimmed by 2 bases and V by 4 bases; bases with no gene match: 9. The length of the CDR3 is 15 residues. CDR1 is SGHRS and CDR2 is YFSETQ in the germline V gene. The CDR3 region has the DNA TGCGCCAGCAGCAAATCTGACAGGGAACCCTACGAGCAGTACTTC. This codes for CASSKSDREPYEQYF.

The V call is TRBV7-6, the J call TRBJ1-3, with D unresolved. The V and J ends lost 5 bases and 4 bases respectively, with 9 bases between them. The CDR3 has 13 residues. CDR1 and CDR2 (germline): SGHVS, FNYEAQ. The chain's CDR3 is CASSPGPGNTIYF. In nucleotides, the CDR3 is TGTGCCAGCAGCCCGGGTCCCGGAAACACCATATATTTT.

The gene calls are TRBV5-1 and TRBJ1-2, with D perhaps TRBD1 (5 bases). The CDR3 sequence is 15 residues long. The germline V gene encodes CDR1 SGHRS and CDR2 YFSETQ. V lost 0 bases, J lost 3 bases, and 12 bases lay in between. CDR3 nucleotide sequence: TGCGCCAGCAGCTTGGCCCAGGGATCATACTATGGCTACACCTTC. Residues: CASSLAQGSYYGYTF.

The rearrangement links TRBV12-5 to TRBJ2-7, with a weak D call TRBD1 (6 bases). V gave up 0 bases and J gave up 6 bases, with 21 bases separating them. The germline V gene has CDR1 LGHNT and CDR2 FRNRAP. This CDR3 has 17 residues. The CDR3 region is CASGLVMTAQGTTEQYF. Written as DNA, the CDR3 is TGTGCTAGTGGTTTGGTAATGACGGCACAGGGCACCACCGAGCAGTACTTC.

The CDR3 loop reads CASSLEGHITEAFF. The CDR3 nucleotides read TGCGCCAGCAGCTTGGAGGGGCATATCACTGAAGCTTTCTTT. This chain uses TRBV5-1 with TRBJ1-1; perhaps TRBD1 as D (5 bases). CDR3 size: 14 residues. Between the trimmed V and J ends, which lost 0 bases and 4 bases, there was a span of 10 bases. The germline gives CDR1 SGHRS, CDR2 YFSETQ.

The V and J genes are TRBV10-3 and TRBJ1-5, with 8 bases aligning to TRBD1. The CDR3 loop spans 14 amino acids. Trimming cost V 3 bases and J 6 bases; bases outside gene matches: 4. The germline CDR1 and CDR2 sequences are ENHRY and SYGVKD. The CDR3 protein is CAISEGQGSQPQHF. CDR3 DNA sequence: TGTGCCATCAGTGAAGGACAGGGTAGTCAGCCCCAGCATTTT.

The chain combines TRBV6-4 with TRBJ2-2; D uncertain. CDR3 length: 13 amino acids. V was clipped by 3 bases and J by 3 bases, with 5 bases between them. Germline CDR1 reads MRHNA; CDR2 reads SNTAGT. Here the CDR3 reads CASSDRDTGELFF. Written as DNA, the CDR3 is TGTGCCAGCAGTGATCGAGACACCGGGGAGCTGTTTTTT.

The rearrangement links TRBV28 to TRBJ2-7; 8 bases line up with TRBD2. V dropped 8 bases and J dropped 4; count of bases not matched to a gene: 7. The length of the CDR3 is 13 residues. Germline assignment: CDR1 MDHEN and CDR2 SYDVKM. The CDR3 nucleotides are TGTGCCAGCGCGGGGGGCTCTTTTTACGAGCAGTACTTC. It encodes CASAGGSFYEQYF.

This sequence joins TRBV5-6 and TRBJ1-1, with D possibly being TRBD1 (5 bases). CDR3 length: 13 amino acids. Trimming took 1 base from V and 6 from J, leaving 10 bases between them. Germline CDR1 is SGHDT and CDR2 is YYEEEE. The CDR3 reads CASSLQGRAEAFF. CDR3 DNA sequence: TGTGCCAGCAGCTTGCAGGGCCGGGCTGAAGCTTTCTTT. Supplemented by reference TRBV5-6 and TRBJ1-1, the full variable domain reads DAGVTQSPTHLIKTRGQQVTLRCSPKSGHDTVSWYQQALGQGPQFIFQYYEEEERQRGNFPDRFSGHQFPNYSSELNVNALLLGDSALYLCASSLQGRAEAFFGQGTRLTVV.

This clone was seen more than once but under ten times. The rearrangement uses TRBV7-2 and TRBJ2-2, with 7 bases matching TRBD1. Trimming at V came to 6 bases and at J to 4 bases, leaving 5 bases not matched to a gene. The germline V gene encodes CDR1 SGHTA and CDR2 FQGNSA. The CDR3 loop spans 14 amino acids. The CDR3 DNA reads as TGTGCCAGCAGAAATGGGGACAGCACCGGGGAGCTGTTTTTT. It translates to CASRNGDSTGELFF.

The sample holds a few counts of this clone. This chain's CDR3 is CASSDQGQGAVYNEQFF. CDR3 nucleotide sequence: TGTGCCAGTAGTGACCAGGGACAGGGGGCTGTCTACAATGAGCAGTTCTTC. The chain links TRBV19 to TRBJ2-1, with 12 bases identical to TRBD1. Germline lookup yields CDR1 LNHDA and CDR2 SQIVND (reference sequence). CDR3 length equals 17 residues. Unmatched junction bases numbered 8, after V lost 5 bases and J lost 3 bases.

This clone has a handful of counts. This sequence joins TRBV18 and TRBJ2-1; 8 nucleotides line up with TRBD2. Germline assignment: CDR1 KGHSH and CDR2 LQKENI. V dropped 7 bases and J dropped 5; count of bases not matched to a gene: 13. The CDR3 runs to 16 residues. The CDR3 region has the DNA TGTGCCAGCTTAATCACCACCGGGGGGGAAGACAATGAGCAGTTCTTC. Protein: CASLITTGGEDNEQFF.

The chain recombines TRBV9 with TRBJ1-1; D ambiguous. CDR1 is SGDLS and CDR2 is YYNGEE in the germline V gene. The CDR3 totals 14 residues. Trimming left V 0 bases short and J 1 base short, with 7 bases between. CDR3 sequence (DNA): TGTGCCAGCAGCGTAGTGGCGGCGAACACTGAAGCTTTCTTT. Translation: CASSVVAANTEAFF.

This chain connects TRBV6-5 to TRBJ1-2, with 7 bases that match TRBD1. Germline values: CDR1 MNHEY, CDR2 SVGAGI. Losses at the gene ends were 4 bases for V and 2 bases for J; bases not matched to a gene: 7. The CDR3 loop spans 15 amino acids. CDR3 protein: CASSLYPGQNYGYTF. CDR3 in DNA: TGTGCCAGCAGTTTATATCCGGGACAGAACTATGGCTACACCTTC.

The genes are TRBV7-6 and TRBJ1-3, with D maybe TRBD1 (6 bases). CDR3 length equals 14 residues. Germline-derived CDR1 and CDR2 are SGHVS and FNYEAQ. Trimming took off 2 bases at V and 2 bases at J, with 7 bases between the two ends. The CDR3 here is CASSLTGTGNTIYF. CDR3 sequence (DNA): TGTGCCAGCAGCTTAACAGGGACTGGAAACACCATATATTTT.